The next 20 T cell receptor beta chains were all read from a single sample in a study of T cell changes during pregnancy in multiple sclerosis. TCRdb's table, derived via immunoSEQ multiplex PCR, lists solely in-frame clones and lacks some. The repertoire holds about 79,000 clones, with about 93% as singletons. This specimen was CD4+ T cells from peripheral blood mononuclear cells, taken in the second trimester of pregnancy. The origin of the receptors is a female donor with multiple sclerosis, enrolled in a pregnancy study.

The V and J genes are TRBV4-3 and TRBJ2-2; D perhaps matches TRBD2 (6 bases). Germline-derived CDR1 and CDR2 are LGHNA and YSLEER. V was shortened by 4 bases and J by 3 bases, with 12 bases between the two germline ends. The CDR3 runs to 15 residues. CDR3 protein: CASSRAGLYTGELFF. The CDR3 DNA sequence: TGCGCCAGCAGCCGTGCGGGACTTTACACCGGGGAGCTGTTTTTT.

This clone appeared once. V usage is TRBV9 and J usage is TRBJ2-5; possibly TRBD2 for D (5 bases). This CDR3 is 13 amino acids long. Trimming cost V 0 bases and J 4 bases, with 7 bases left between them. Germline V gene sequence: CDR1 SGDLS, CDR2 YYNGEE. This chain's CDR3 is CASSVDAGETQYF. The CDR3, as DNA: TGTGCCAGCAGCGTAGACGCGGGAGAGACCCAGTACTTC.

This clone was picked up one time. The rearrangement links TRBV10-3 to TRBJ2-6, with D possibly being TRBD2 (5 bases). Trimming cost V 5 bases and J 0 bases, with 11 bases left between them. CDR1 is ENHRY, CDR2 SYGVKD, per germline. The CDR3 is 16 amino acids. CDR3 region: CAISYGRDSGANVLTF. The CDR3 DNA is TGTGCCATCAGTTACGGACGGGACTCTGGGGCCAACGTCCTGACTTTC.

The chain has TRBV29-1 and TRBJ2-7; 9 nucleotides align to TRBD1. Looked up from germline, CDR1 is SQVTM and CDR2 is ANQGSEA. J gave up 4 bases and V 3 bases, and 7 bases lay outside the gene matches. This CDR3 has 14 amino acids. CDR3 sequence reads: CSVDGTGLGYEQYF. The CDR3 nucleotides are TGCAGCGTTGATGGGACAGGGCTTGGGTACGAGCAGTACTTC.

The V gene is TRBV18, the J gene TRBJ1-2, with a weak D call TRBD1 (5 bases). V was pared by 3 bases and J by 2 bases, with 13 bases between. The CDR3 is 15 residues long. Germline-derived CDR1 and CDR2 are KGHSH and LQKENI. CDR3 coding DNA: TGTGCCAGCTCACCCCGGGGGATGAACAACTATGGCTACACCTTC. Its translation is CASSPRGMNNYGYTF. The full variable domain, rest sourced from reference TRBV18 and TRBJ1-2, is NAGVMQNPRHLVRRRGQEARLRCSPMKGHSHVYWYRQLPEEGLKFMVYLQKENIIDESGMPKERFSAEFPKEGPSILRIQQVVRGDSAAYFCASSPRGMNNYGYTFGSGTRLTVV.

This clone was observed once. This rearrangement joins TRBV30 to TRBJ1-2; 7 nucleotides agree with TRBD1. Germline V gives CDR1 GTSNPN, CDR2 SVGIG (reference sequence). V shed 5 bases, J shed 1 base, and the junction held 1 base outside the gene matches. The CDR3 has 12 residues. CDR3 sequence (DNA): TGTGCCTGGGGGGACAGTAACTATGGCTACACCTTC. Residues: CAWGDSNYGYTF.

The chain has TRBV23-1 and TRBJ1-1; possibly TRBD1 for D (6 bases). TRBV23-1 is an ORF for which the function is uncertain. The germline V and J ends were trimmed by 1 base and 5 bases, with 8 bases remaining between them. The CDR3 spans 13 residues. The CDR3 DNA sequence: TGCGCCAGCAGTCAATGGACAGTGACTGAAGCTTTCTTT. It translates to CASSQWTVTEAFF.

The chain is built from TRBV25-1 and TRBJ1-5; no reliable D call. The length of the CDR3 is 13 residues. Germline assignment: CDR1 MGHDK and CDR2 SYGVNS. Trimming pared 3 bases from V and 7 bases from J, leaving 10 bases between. The CDR3 loop reads CASSDQEGQPQHF. DNA of the CDR3: TGTGCCAGCAGTGATCAAGAGGGCCAGCCCCAGCATTTT.

This clone came up a few times. The gene calls are TRBV18 and TRBJ1-1; TRBD1 matches at 7 bases. Trimming cost V 3 bases and J 7 bases; bases outside gene matches: 2. CDR1 is KGHSH, CDR2 LQKENI, per germline. This CDR3 is 12 amino acids long. The DNA for the CDR3 is TGTGCCAGCTCACCCCGGGACAGTGAAGCTTTCTTT. This encodes CASSPRDSEAFF.

The chain has TRBV6-4 and TRBJ1-1, with TRBD1 identical over 9 bases. The CDR3 runs to 14 residues. Germline lookup yields CDR1 MRHNA and CDR2 SNTAGT. V lost 0 bases and J lost 10; bases outside the gene matches: 6. The CDR3 DNA is TGTGCCAGCAGTGACTCGAATAACAGGGGGCCAGCTTTCTTT. Translated: CASSDSNNRGPAFF.

This chain uses TRBV5-6 with TRBJ1-3; 10 nucleotides line up with TRBD1. The CDR3 is 16 residues long. Germline CDR1 SGHDT, CDR2 YYEEEE. Germline trimming cut 1 base from V and 2 bases from J; bases unmatched to any gene: 3. DNA of the CDR3: TGTGCCAGCAGCTTGCCCGGACAGGGGGCTGGAAACACCATATATTTT. This sequence encodes CASSLPGQGAGNTIYF.

This chain joins TRBV28 and TRBJ1-5; D call uncertain. Trimming shortened V by 5 bases and J by 4 bases, and 9 bases separated the two germline ends. CDR3 size: 13 residues. Germline loops: CDR1 MDHEN, CDR2 SYDVKM. In DNA form, the CDR3 reads TGTGCCAGCAGTATAGAAAATAATCAGCCCCAGCATTTT. Translated: CASSIENNQPQHF.

CDR3 nucleotide sequence: TGTGCCAGCAGTTTGGGGACATTTACCTACGAGCAGTACTTC. Amino acid sequence: CASSLGTFTYEQYF. J is TRBJ2-7 and V is TRBV28, with D possibly being TRBD1 (6 bases). The V gene lost 3 bases and the J gene lost 2 bases, with 11 bases spanning the gap. The CDR3 is 14 residues long. Germline CDR1 and CDR2: MDHEN and SYDVKM.

The chain employs TRBV30 and TRBJ2-7; the match to TRBD2 covers 7 bases. CDR3 length: 14 residues. Germline values: CDR1 GTSNPN, CDR2 SVGIG (reference sequence). The ends lost 2 bases at V and 5 bases at J; junction bases unmatched: 9. The CDR3 sequence is CAWSRVTSINEQYF. CDR3 bases: TGTGCCTGGAGTCGGGTGACTAGCATAAACGAGCAGTACTTC.

CDR3 in DNA: TGTGCCACCCAGGGGATTAGGGGGGGCCGTGATGAGCAGTTCTTC. The encoded protein is CATQGIRGGRDEQFF. V is TRBV10-3 and J is TRBJ2-1, with a possible D match to TRBD2 (7 bases). Germline V CDR1 and CDR2: ENHRY, SYGVKD. The CDR3 consists of 15 residues. The V end lost 10 bases, the J end lost 8 bases, and 24 bases lay between the germline ends.

V gene TRBV7-2 combines with J gene TRBJ1-1; D is ambiguous. The germline V gene has CDR1 SGHTA and CDR2 FQGNSA. This CDR3 spans 14 amino acids. Trimming left V 3 bases short and J 0 bases short, with 8 bases between. The CDR3 is CASSLLGVNTEAFF. In DNA, the CDR3 is TGTGCCAGCAGCTTGCTCGGAGTGAACACTGAAGCTTTCTTT.

The chain uses TRBV21-1 and TRBJ1-5; the tabulated D call, TRBD1, remains unverified against the DNA. TRBV21-1 counts as a pseudogene. The CDR3 loop spans 14 amino acids. The CDR3: CASSSRQWRQPQHF. The CDR3 nucleotides are TGTGCCAGCAGCAGCCGACAGTGGCGTCAGCCCCAGCATTTT.

This clone occurred a few times. V usage is TRBV11-1 and J usage is TRBJ1-3, with D unclear. V gave up 5 bases and J gave up 0 bases, with 8 bases separating them. Germline CDR1 and CDR2: SGHAT and FQDESV (reference sequence). The CDR3 sequence is 14 residues long. The CDR3 region has the DNA TGTGCCAGCAGCCTCGGAGCCTCTGGAAACACCATATATTTT. This encodes CASSLGASGNTIYF.

The V and J genes are TRBV2 and TRBJ1-5; 10 bases agree with TRBD1. This CDR3 is built from 17 residues. CDR1 is SNHLY, CDR2 FYNNEI, per germline. Unmatched junction bases numbered 9, after V lost 4 bases and J lost 3 bases. As DNA, the CDR3 is TGTGCCAGCAGTGTTATTGGACAGGGGGTCTCCAATCAGCCCCAGCATTTT. Translation gives CASSVIGQGVSNQPQHF.

The DNA for the CDR3 is TGCGCCAGCAGCCAAAATGGTCTAGCGGGGGGTCAGTACAATGAGCAGTTCTTC. The encoded protein is CASSQNGLAGGQYNEQFF. The V and J genes are TRBV4-3 and TRBJ2-1; 11 positions match TRBD2. Germline V CDR1 and CDR2: LGHNA, YSLEER. The CDR3 sequence is 18 residues long. Trimming removed 2 bases from V and 4 bases from J; junction bases left unmatched: 10.